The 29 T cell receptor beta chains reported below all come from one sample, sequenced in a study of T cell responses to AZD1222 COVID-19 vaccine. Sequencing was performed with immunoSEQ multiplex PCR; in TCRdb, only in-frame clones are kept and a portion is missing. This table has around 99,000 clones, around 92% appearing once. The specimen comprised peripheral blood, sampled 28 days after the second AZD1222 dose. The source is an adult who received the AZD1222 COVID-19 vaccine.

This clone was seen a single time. Here the CDR3 reads CAWSVRAGSTEKLFF. The CDR3 DNA follows: TGTGCCTGGAGTGTACGGGCAGGGAGTACTGAAAAACTGTTTTTT. The chain joins TRBV30 to TRBJ1-4; maybe TRBD1 (5 bases). Looked up from germline, CDR1 is GTSNPN and CDR2 is SVGIG (reference sequence). The V end lost 0 bases, the J end lost 7 bases, and 15 bases lay between the germline ends. This CDR3 is built from 15 residues.

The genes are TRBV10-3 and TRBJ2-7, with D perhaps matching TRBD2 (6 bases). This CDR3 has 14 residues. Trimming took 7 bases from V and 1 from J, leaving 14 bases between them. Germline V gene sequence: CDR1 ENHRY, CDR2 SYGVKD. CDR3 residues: CAITPGTGSYEQYF. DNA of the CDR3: TGTGCCATCACCCCCGGGACTGGATCCTACGAGCAGTACTTC.

In nucleotides, the CDR3 is TGTGCCAGCAGCTTAGAGGTCTTTCAGCCCCAGCATTTT. Translated, it gives CASSLEVFQPQHF. The V gene is TRBV7-2, the J gene TRBJ1-5; no clear D gene. Germline V gene data show CDR1 as SGHTA and CDR2 as FQGNSA. Trimming pared 1 base from V and 6 bases from J, leaving 7 bases between. The CDR3 length is 13 residues.

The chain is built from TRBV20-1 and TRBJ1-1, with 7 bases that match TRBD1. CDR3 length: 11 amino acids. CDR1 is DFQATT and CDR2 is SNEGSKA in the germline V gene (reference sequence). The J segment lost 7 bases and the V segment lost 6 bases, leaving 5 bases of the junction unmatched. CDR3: CSASGGGEAFF. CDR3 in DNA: TGCAGTGCCTCAGGGGGGGGTGAAGCTTTCTTT.

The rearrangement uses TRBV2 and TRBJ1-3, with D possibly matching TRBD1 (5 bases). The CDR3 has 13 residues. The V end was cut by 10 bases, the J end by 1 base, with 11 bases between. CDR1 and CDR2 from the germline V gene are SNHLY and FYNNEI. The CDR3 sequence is CATRGDSGNTIYF. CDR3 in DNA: TGTGCCACCAGAGGGGATTCTGGAAACACCATATATTTT.

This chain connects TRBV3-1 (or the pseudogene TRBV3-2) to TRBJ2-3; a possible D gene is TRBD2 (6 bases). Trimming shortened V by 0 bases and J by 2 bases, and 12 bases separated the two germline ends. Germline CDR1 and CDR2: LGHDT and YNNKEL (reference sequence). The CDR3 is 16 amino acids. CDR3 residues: CASSQELGGVTDTQYF. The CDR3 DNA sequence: TGTGCCAGCAGCCAAGAGCTGGGGGGTGTCACAGATACGCAGTATTTT.

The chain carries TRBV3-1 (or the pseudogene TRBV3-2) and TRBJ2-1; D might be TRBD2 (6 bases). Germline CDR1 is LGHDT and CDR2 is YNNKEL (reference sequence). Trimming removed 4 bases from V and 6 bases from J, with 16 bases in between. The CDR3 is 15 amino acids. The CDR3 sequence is CASSPSGLYSNEQFF. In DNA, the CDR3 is TGTGCCAGCAGCCCTTCGGGACTCTATAGCAATGAGCAGTTCTTC.

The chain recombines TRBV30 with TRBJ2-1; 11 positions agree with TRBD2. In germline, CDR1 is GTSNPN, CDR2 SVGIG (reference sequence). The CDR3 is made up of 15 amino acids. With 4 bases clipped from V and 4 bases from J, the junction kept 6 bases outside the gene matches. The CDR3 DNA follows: TGTGCCTGGACCTCGGGGACTAGCGGATACAATGAGCAGTTCTTC. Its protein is CAWTSGTSGYNEQFF.

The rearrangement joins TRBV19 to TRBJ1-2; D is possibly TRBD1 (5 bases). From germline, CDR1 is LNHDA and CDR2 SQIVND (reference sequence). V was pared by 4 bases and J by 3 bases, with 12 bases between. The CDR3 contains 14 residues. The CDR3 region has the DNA TGTGCCAGTAGTACCGCGGGACGAGACTATGGCTACACCTTC. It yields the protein CASSTAGRDYGYTF.

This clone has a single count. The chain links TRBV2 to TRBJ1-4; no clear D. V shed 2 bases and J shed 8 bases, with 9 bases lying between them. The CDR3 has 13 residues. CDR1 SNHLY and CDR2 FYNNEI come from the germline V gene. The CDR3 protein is CASSERWREKLFF. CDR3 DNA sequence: TGTGCCAGCAGTGAAAGGTGGCGGGAAAAACTGTTTTTT.

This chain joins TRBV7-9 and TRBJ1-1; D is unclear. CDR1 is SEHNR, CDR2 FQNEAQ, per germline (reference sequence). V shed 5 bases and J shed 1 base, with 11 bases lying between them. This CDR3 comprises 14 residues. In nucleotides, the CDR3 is TGTGCCAGCAGCACCCCTCCACGGAACACTGAAGCTTTCTTT. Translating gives CASSTPPRNTEAFF.

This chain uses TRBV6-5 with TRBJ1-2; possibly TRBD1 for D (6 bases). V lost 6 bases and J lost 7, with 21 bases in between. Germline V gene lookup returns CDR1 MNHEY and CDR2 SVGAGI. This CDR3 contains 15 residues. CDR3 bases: TGTGCCAGCAGGACCAACAGGGAGGGGGAGGGTGGCTACACCTTC. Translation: CASRTNREGEGGYTF.

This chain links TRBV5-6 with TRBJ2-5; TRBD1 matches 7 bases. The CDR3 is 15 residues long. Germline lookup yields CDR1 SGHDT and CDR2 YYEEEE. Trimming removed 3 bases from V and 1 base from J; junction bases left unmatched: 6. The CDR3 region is CASSWGQRIQETQYF. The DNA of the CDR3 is TGTGCCAGCAGCTGGGGACAGAGAATCCAAGAGACCCAGTACTTC.

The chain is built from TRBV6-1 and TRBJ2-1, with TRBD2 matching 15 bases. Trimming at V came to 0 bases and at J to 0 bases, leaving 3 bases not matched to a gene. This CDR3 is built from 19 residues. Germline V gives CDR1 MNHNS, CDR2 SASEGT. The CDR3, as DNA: TGTGCCAGCAGTGAAGCCGGGACTAGCGGGGGGAGCTCCTACAATGAGCAGTTCTTC. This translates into CASSEAGTSGGSSYNEQFF.

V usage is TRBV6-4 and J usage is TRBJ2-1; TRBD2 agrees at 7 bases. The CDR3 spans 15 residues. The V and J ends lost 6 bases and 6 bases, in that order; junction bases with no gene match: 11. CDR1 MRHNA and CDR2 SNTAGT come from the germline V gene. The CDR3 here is CASSVMGGFINEQFF. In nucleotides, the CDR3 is TGTGCCAGCAGCGTTATGGGGGGGTTCATCAATGAGCAGTTCTTC.

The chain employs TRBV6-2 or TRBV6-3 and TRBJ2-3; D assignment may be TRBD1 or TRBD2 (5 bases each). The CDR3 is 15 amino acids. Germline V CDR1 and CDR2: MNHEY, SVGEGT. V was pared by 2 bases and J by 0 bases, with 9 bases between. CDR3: CASSYLWDSTDTQYF. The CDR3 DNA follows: TGTGCCAGCAGTTACCTGTGGGACAGCACAGATACGCAGTATTTT.

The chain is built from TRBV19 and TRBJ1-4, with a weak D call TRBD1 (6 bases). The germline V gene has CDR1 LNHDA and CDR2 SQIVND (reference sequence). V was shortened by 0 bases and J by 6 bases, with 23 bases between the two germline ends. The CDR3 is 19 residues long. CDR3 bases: TGTGCCAGTAGTATAGATCGGGCATCGGGGACATCCCCTTATGAAAAACTGTTTTTT. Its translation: CASSIDRASGTSPYEKLFF.

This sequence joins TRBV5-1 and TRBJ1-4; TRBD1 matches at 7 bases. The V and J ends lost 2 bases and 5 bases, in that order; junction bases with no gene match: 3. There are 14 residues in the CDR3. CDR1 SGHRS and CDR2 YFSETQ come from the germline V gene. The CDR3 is CASSFDRDNEKLFF. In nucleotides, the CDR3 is TGCGCCAGCAGCTTCGACAGGGACAATGAAAAACTGTTTTTT.

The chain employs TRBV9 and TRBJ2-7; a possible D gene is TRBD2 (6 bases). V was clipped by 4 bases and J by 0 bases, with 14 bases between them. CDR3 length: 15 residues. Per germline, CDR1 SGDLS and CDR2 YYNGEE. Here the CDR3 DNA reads TGTGCCAGCAGCCCGGGACTTTTAGGCTCCTACGAGCAGTACTTC. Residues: CASSPGLLGSYEQYF.

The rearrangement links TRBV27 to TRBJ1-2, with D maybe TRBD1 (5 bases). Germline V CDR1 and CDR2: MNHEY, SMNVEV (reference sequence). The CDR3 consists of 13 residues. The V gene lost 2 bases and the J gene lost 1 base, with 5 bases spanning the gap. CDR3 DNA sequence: TGTGCCAGCAGTTTAGGGGGTAACTATGGCTACACCTTC. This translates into CASSLGGNYGYTF.

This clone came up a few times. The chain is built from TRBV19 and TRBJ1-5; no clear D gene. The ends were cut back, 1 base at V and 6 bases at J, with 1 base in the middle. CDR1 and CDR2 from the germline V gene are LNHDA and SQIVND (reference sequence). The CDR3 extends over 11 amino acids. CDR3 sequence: CASSIGQPQHF. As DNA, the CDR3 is TGTGCCAGTAGTATAGGTCAGCCCCAGCATTTT.

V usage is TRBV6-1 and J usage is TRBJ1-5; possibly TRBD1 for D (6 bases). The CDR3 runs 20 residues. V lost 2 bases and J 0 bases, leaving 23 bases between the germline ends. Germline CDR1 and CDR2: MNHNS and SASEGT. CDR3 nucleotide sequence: TGTGCCAGCAGTGAACCACCCCGGGGGCAGGGGATTTATAGCAATCAGCCCCAGCATTTT. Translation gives CASSEPPRGQGIYSNQPQHF.

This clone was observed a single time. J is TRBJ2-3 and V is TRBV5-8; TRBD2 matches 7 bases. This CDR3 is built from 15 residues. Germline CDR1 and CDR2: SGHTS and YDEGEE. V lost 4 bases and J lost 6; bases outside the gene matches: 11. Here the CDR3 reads CASSPGGGSFDTQYF. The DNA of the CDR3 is TGTGCCAGCAGCCCGGGCGGGGGATCGTTCGATACGCAGTATTTT.

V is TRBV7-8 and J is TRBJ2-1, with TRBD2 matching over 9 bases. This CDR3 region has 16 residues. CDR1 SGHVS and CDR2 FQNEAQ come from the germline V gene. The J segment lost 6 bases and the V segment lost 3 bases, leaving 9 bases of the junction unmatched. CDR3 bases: TGTGCCAGCAGCTTCCGTTTGGGCGGGGGGGCCAATGAGCAGTTCTTC. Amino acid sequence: CASSFRLGGGANEQFF.

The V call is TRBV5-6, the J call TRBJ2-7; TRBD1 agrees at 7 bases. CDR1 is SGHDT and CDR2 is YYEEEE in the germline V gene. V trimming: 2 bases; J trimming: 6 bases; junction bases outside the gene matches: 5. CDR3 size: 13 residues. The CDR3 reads CASSFDRDGEQYF. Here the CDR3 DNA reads TGTGCCAGCAGCTTCGACAGGGACGGCGAGCAGTACTTC.

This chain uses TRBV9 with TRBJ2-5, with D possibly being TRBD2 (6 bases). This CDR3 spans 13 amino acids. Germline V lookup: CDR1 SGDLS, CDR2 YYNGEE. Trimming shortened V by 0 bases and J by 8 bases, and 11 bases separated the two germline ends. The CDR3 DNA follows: TGTGCCAGCAGCGTAGGCCTGGAGGGAACCCAGTACTTC. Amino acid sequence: CASSVGLEGTQYF.

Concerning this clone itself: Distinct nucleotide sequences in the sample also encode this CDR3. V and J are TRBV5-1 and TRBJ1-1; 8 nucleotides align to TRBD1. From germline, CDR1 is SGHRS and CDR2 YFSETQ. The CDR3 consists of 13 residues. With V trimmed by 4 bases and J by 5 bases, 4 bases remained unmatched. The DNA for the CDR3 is TGCGCCAGCAGCCTCGACAGGGGTACTGAAGCTTTCTTT. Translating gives CASSLDRGTEAFF.

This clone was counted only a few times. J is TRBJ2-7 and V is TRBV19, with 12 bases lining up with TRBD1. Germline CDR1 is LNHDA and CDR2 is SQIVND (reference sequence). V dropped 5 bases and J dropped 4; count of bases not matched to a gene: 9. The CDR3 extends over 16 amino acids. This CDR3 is CASSDWDRGPRYEQYF. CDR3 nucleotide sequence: TGTGCCAGTAGTGACTGGGACAGGGGGCCGAGGTACGAGCAGTACTTC.

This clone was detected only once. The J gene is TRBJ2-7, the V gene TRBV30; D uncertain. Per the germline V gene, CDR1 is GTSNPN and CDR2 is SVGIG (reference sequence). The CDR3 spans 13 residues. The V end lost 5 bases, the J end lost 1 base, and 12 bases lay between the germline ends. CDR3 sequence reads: CAWDHGRSYEQYF. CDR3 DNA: TGTGCCTGGGACCACGGTCGGTCCTACGAGCAGTACTTC.